These 2 T cell receptor beta chains share one sample of origin, sequenced in a study of CD8+ T cells in alopecia areata. Extracted RNA was reverse transcribed into cDNA, the sequencing template. The assay was immunoSEQ multiplex PCR, and TCRdb's table has in-frame clones only and misses some. The sample shows approximately 110,000 clones, none of them appearing just once. The sequencing sample was made of lesional skin. The receptors derive from a C3H/HeJ mouse with alopecia areata. The strain's MHC type: H2-k.

Comment on this clone: The genes and germline here are from mouse. The CDR3 is cut off 4 residues early in the read; its end comes from the germline J gene. The chain couples TRBV17 to TRBJ2-5, with 12 bases identical to TRBD2. This CDR3 spans 16 amino acids. Germline loops: CDR1 MNHDT, CDR2 YYDKIL. V shed 2 bases, J shed 1 base, and the junction held 1 base outside the gene matches. The covered CDR3 bases are TGTGCTAGCAGTAGACGACTGGGGGGGCACCAAGAC. This gives the protein CASSRRLGGHQD. The full CDR3 sequence reads CASSRRLGGHQDTQYF. Variable domain in full (rest from reference TRBV17 and TRBJ2-5): DTTVKQNPRYKLARVGKPVNLICSQTMNHDTMYWYQKKPNQAPKLLLFYYDKILNREADTFEKFQSSRPNNSFCSLYIGSAGLEYSAMYLCASSRRLGGHQDTQYFGPGTRLLVL.

This clone was detected many times. Genes and germline are mouse. The read falls 4 residues short of the CDR3 end, and the missing part is taken from the germline J gene. The chain joins TRBV13-3 to TRBJ1-2; possibly TRBD1 for D (5 bases). V lost 0 bases, J lost 3 bases, and 12 bases lay in between. This CDR3 has 15 amino acids. Germline V lookup: CDR1 NNHDY, CDR2 SYVADS. CDR3 DNA (partial): TGTGCCAGCAGTGATGCGGCAGGGTGGGACTCC. It codes for CASSDAAGWDS. The entire CDR3 reads CASSDAAGWDSDYTF.